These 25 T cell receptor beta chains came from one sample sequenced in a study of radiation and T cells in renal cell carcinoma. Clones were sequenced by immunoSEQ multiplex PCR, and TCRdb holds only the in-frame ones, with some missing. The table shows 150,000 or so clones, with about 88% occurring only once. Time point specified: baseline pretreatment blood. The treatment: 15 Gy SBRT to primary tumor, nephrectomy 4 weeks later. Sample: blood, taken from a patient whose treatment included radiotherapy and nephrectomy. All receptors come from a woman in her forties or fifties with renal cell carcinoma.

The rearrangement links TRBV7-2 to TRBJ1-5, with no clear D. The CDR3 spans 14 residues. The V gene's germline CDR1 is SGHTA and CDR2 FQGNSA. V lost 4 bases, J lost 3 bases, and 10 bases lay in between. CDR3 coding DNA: TGTGCCAGCAGCTCCCGACGGCACAATCAGCCCCAGCATTTT. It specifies CASSSRRHNQPQHF.

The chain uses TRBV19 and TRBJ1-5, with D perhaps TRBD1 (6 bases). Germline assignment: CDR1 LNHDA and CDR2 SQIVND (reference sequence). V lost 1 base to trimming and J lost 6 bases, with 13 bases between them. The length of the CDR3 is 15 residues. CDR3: CASSIVPGASQPQHF. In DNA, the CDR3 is TGTGCCAGTAGTATAGTCCCAGGGGCGAGTCAGCCCCAGCATTTT.

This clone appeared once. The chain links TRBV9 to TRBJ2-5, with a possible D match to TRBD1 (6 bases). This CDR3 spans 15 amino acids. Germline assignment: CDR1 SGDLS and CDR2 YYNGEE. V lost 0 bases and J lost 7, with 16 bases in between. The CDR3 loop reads CASSVEQGQARTQYF. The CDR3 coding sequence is TGTGCCAGCAGCGTAGAACAGGGTCAAGCCCGGACCCAGTACTTC.

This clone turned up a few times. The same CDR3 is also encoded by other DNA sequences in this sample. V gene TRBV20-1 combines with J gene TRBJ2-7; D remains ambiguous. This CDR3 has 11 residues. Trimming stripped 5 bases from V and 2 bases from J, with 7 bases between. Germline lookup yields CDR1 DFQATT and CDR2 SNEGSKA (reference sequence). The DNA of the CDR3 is TGCAGTGCTCGAGGAGCCTACGAGCAGTACTTC. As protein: CSARGAYEQYF.

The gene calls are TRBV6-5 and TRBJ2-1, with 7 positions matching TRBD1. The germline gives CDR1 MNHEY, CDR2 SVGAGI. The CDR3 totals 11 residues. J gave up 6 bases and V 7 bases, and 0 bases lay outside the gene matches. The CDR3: CASTGGNEQFF. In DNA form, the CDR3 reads TGTGCCAGCACAGGGGGCAATGAGCAGTTCTTC.

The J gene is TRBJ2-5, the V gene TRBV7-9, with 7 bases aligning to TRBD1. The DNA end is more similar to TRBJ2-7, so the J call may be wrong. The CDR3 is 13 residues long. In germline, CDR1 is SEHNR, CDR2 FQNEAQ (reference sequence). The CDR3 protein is CASSFGQAYEQYF. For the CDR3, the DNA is TGTGCCAGCAGCTTCGGACAGGCGTACGAGCAGTACTTC.

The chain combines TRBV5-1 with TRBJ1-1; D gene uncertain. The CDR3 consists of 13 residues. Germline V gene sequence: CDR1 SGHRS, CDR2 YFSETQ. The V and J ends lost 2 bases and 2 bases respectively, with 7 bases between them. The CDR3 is CASSFSRNTEAFF. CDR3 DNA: TGCGCCAGCAGCTTCTCGAGAAACACTGAAGCTTTCTTT.

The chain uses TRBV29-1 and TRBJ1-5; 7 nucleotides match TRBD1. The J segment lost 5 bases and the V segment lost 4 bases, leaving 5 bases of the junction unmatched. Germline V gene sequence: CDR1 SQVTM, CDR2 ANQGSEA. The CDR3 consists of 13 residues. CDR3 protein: CSVGGGGDQPQHF. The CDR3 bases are TGCAGCGTTGGGGGAGGGGGCGATCAGCCCCAGCATTTT.

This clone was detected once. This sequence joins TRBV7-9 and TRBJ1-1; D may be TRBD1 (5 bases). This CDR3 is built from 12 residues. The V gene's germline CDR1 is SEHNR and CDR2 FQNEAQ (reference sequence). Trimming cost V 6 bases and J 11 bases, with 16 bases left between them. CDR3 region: CASSLTVGGAFF. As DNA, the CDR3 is TGTGCCAGCAGTCTGACAGTTGGGGGGGCTTTCTTT.

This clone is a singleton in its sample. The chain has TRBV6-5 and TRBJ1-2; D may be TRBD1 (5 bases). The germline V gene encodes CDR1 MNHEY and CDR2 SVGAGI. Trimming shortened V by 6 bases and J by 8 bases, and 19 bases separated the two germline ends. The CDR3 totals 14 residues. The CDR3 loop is CASRYRPDSGGYTF. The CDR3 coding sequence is TGTGCCAGCAGGTACCGCCCAGACAGCGGAGGCTACACCTTC.

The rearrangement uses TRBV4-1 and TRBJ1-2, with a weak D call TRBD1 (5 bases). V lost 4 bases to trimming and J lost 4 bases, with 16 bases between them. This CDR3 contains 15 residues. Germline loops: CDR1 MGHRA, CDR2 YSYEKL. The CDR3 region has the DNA TGCGCCAGCAGCCTGAACAGCGGGGACCTCTATGGCTACACCTTC. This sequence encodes CASSLNSGDLYGYTF.

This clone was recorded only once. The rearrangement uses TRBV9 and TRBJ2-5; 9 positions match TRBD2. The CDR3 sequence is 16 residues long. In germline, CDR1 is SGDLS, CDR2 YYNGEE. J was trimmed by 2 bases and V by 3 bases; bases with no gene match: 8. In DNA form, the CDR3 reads TGTGCCAGCAGCGCCGGGGTGCTAGCGGGGCAAGAGACCCAGTACTTC. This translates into CASSAGVLAGQETQYF. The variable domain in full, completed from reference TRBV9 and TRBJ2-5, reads DSGVTQTPKHLITATGQRVTLRCSPRSGDLSVYWYQQSLDQGLQFLIQYYNGEERAKGNILERFSAQQFPDLHSELNLSSLELGDSALYFCASSAGVLAGQETQYFGPGTRLLVL.

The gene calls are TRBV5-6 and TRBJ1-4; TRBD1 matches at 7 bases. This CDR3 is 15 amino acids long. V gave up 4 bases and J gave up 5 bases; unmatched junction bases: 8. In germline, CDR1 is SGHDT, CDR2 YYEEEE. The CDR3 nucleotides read TGTGCCAGCAGCCTAGGGACAGTGTGGAATGAAAAACTGTTTTTT. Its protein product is CASSLGTVWNEKLFF.

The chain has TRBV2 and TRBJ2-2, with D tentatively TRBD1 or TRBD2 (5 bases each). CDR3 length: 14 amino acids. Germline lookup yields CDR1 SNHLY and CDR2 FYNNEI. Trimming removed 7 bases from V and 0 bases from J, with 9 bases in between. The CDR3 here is CASNPGPNTGELFF. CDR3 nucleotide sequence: TGTGCCAGCAATCCGGGACCGAACACCGGGGAGCTGTTTTTT.

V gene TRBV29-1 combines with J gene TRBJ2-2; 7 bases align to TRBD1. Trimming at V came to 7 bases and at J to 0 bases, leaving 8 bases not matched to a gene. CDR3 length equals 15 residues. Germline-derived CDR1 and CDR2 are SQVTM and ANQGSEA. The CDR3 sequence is CSAQGDPSNTGELFF. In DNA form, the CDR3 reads TGCAGCGCCCAGGGGGATCCATCGAACACCGGGGAGCTGTTTTTT.

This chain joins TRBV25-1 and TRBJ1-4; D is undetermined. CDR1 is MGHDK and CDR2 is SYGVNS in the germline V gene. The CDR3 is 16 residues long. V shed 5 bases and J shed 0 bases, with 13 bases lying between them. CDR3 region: CASSFQSIATNEKLFF. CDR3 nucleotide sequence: TGTGCCAGCAGTTTCCAGTCCATCGCAACTAATGAAAAACTGTTTTTT.

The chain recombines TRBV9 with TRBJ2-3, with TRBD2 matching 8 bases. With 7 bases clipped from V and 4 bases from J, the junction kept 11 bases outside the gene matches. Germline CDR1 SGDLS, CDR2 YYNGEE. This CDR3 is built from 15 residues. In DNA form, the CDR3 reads TGTGCCAGCGCCCCGGGGGGGGCCAGCCCAGATACGCAGTATTTT. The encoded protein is CASAPGGASPDTQYF.

CDR3 in DNA: TGCGCCAGCGCAGAGGGGGTTAGCACAGATACGCAGTATTTT. Its protein product is CASAEGVSTDTQYF. This chain uses TRBV23-1 with TRBJ2-3; D possibly corresponds to TRBD1 (6 bases). TRBV23-1 is assigned to the ORF class and has an uncertain function. V dropped 8 bases and J dropped 0 bases, with 12 bases sitting between them. CDR3 length: 14 amino acids.

CDR3 region: CASSADYLNQPQHF. As DNA, the CDR3 is TGTGCCAGCAGCGCTGATTACCTGAATCAGCCCCAGCATTTT. The chain is built from TRBV9 and TRBJ1-5; D ambiguous. The germline gives CDR1 SGDLS, CDR2 YYNGEE. Trimming removed 3 bases from V and 4 bases from J, with 11 bases in between. The CDR3 totals 14 residues.

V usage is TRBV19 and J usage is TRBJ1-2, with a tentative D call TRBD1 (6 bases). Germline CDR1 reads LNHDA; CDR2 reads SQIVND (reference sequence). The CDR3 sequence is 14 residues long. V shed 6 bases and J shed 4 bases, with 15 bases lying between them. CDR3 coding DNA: TGTGCCAGTAGACCGATACAGGGCGGCTATGGCTACACCTTC. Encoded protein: CASRPIQGGYGYTF.

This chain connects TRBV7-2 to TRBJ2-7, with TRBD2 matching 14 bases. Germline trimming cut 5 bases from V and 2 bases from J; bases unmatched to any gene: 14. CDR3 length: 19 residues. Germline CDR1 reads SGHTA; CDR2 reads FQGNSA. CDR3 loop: CASSQGISTSGGAPYEQYF. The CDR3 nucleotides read TGTGCCAGCAGCCAAGGGATATCGACTAGCGGGGGGGCCCCCTACGAGCAGTACTTC.

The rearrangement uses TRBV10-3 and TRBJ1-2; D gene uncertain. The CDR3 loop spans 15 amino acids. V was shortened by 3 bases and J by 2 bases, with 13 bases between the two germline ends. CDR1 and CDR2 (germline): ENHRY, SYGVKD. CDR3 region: CAISEGPRLNYGYTF. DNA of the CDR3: TGTGCCATCAGTGAAGGACCGAGGCTAAACTATGGCTACACCTTC.

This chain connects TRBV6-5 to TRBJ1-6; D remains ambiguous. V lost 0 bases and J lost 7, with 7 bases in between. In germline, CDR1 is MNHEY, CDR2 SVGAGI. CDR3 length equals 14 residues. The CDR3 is CASSYSATNSPLHF. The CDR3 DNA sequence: TGTGCCAGCAGTTACTCCGCCACCAATTCACCCCTCCACTTT.

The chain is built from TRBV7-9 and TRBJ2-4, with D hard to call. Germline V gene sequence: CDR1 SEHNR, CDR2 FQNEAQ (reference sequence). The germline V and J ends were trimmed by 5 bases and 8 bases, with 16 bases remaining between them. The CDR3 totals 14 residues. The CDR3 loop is CASSGEVGVDIQYF. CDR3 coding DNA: TGTGCCAGCAGCGGCGAGGTGGGTGTCGACATTCAGTACTTC.

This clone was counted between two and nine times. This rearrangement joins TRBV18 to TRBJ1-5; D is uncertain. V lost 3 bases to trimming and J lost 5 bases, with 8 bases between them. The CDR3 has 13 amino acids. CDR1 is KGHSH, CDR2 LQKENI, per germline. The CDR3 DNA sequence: TGTGCCAGCTCACCTCAAGCAGATCAGCCCCAGCATTTT. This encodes CASSPQADQPQHF.